This T cell receptor (beta chain) was observed in a study of T cells after yellow fever vaccination. Across the whole study: Libraries from low-cell-number fractions were prepared with the SMART-Seq v4 Ultra Low Input RNA kit. Study-wide results and limits: There was a small share of clonotypes that showed up in both the CD4 and CD8 compartments. Clones that expanded after primary vaccination mostly reappeared after the booster (approximately 96% CD4, 70% to 90% CD8).

The study made its TCR cDNA through 5'RACE template switching. That step introduced a universal primer site along with UMIs. TCRdb redid the calling of the 5' RACE reads with MiXCR, one entry per CDR3 protein. The repertoire consists of fewer than 100,000 distinct CDR3 sequences, with 7.5% to 10% occurring once and the leading ten covering approximately 16%. CDR3 size: 15 residues. Germline V CDR1 and CDR2: SGHAT, FQNNGV. Trimming cost V 5 bases and J 9 bases; bases outside gene matches: 15. This clonotype was seen more than once but under ten times. This chain uses TRBV11-2 with TRBJ1-1; 7 bases agree with TRBD1. The material was CD8+ T cells not binding an NS4B(214-222) dextramer, sorted from PBMCs, obtained roughly 15 days after the first yellow fever vaccination. This TCR was sampled from a man between 18 and 35 years old who received the YFV17D yellow fever vaccine. The CDR3 loop is CASSPRDSADDKAFF. The CDR3 DNA reads TGTGCCAGCAGCCCCCGGGACAGCGCCGACGACAAAGCTTTCTTT. Full variable domain (rest looked up from reference TRBV11-2 and TRBJ1-1): EAGVAQSPRYKIIEKRQSVAFWCNPISGHATLYWYQQILGQGPKLLIQFQNNGVVDDSQLPKDRFSAERLKGVDSTLKIQPAKLEDSAVYLCASSPRDSADDKAFFGQGTRLTVV.